The clone carrying this T cell receptor (beta chain) has a handful of counts. The data were taken from a study of early T cells in non-severe SARS-CoV-2 infection. V lost 8 bases and J lost 1, with 12 bases in between. The CDR3 loop spans 13 amino acids. Germline V gene data show CDR1 as SQVTM and CDR2 as ANQGSEA. Individual cDNA molecules each received unique molecular identifiers attached to them. TCRdb reprocessed the 5' RACE reads via MiXCR and lists one record per CDR3 protein. The table lists more than 90,000 distinct CDR3 sequences, 13% of them singletons, with about 2.3% in the top ten. This clonotype was obtained from an adult who was a healthcare worker with PCR-confirmed SARS-CoV-2 infection or an uninfected control (not recorded which). The chain employs TRBV29-1 and TRBJ2-1; no clear D gene. The material sequenced was whole blood. The chain's CDR3 is CSPSGPSYNEQFF. The CDR3 DNA reads as TGCAGCCCCTCTGGCCCTTCCTACAATGAGCAGTTCTTC.